This TCR delta chain was captured by sequencing in a study of gamma-delta chains in newborns, infants, children. On the study more broadly: Microbial exposure reportedly drives polyclonal innate γδ T cell expansion after birth.

The CDR3 covers 17 residues. CDR1 and CDR2 from the germline V gene are GEAIGNYY and EKD. J lost 11 bases, V lost 0 bases, and 15 bases had no gene match. Points on this clone: This specimen includes other DNA sequences encoding the same CDR3.

TCRdb re-called clones from the reads using CATT. The sample includes about 5,400 delta-chain clones, 18% of them seen just once. The sequence was obtained from a child who was a newborn, infant or young child, either healthy, febrile or measles-vaccinated (not recorded which). Sequencing input: blood. The gene calls are TRDV2 and TRDJ1, with 12 bases matching TRDD3. DNA for the CDR3: TGTGCCTGTGACACCGCTGGGGGATACGCGAGAAGAGTTGAGCTCATCTTT. Translating it yields CACDTAGGYARRVELIF.